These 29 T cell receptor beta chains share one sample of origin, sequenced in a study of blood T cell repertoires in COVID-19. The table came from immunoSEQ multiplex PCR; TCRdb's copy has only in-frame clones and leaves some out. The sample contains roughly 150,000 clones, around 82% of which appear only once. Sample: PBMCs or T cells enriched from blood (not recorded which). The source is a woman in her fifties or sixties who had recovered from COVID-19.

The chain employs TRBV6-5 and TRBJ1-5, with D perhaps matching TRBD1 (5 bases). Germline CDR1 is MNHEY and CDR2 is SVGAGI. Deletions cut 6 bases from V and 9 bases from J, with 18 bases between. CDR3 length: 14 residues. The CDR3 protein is CASSQETGLGPQHF. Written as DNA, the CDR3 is TGTGCCAGCAGCCAAGAAACAGGTTTGGGGCCCCAGCATTTT.

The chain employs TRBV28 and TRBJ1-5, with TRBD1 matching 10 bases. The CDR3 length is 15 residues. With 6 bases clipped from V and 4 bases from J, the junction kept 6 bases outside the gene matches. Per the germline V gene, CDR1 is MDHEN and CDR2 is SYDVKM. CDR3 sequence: CASRLGTGENQPQHF. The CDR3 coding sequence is TGTGCCAGCAGGCTGGGGACAGGGGAAAATCAGCCCCAGCATTTT.

The CDR3 is CASSNPGQERLFF. The DNA for the CDR3 is TGTGCCAGTAGTAACCCCGGACAGGAAAGGCTGTTTTTT. The V and J genes are TRBV19 and TRBJ1-4, with 7 nucleotides matching TRBD1. The length of the CDR3 is 13 residues. J was trimmed by 14 bases and V by 4 bases; bases with no gene match: 10. The germline gives CDR1 LNHDA, CDR2 SQIVND (reference sequence).

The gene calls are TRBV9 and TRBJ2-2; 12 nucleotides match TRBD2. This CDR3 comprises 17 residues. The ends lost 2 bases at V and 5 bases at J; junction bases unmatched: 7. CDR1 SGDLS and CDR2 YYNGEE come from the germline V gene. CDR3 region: CASSVSSGGATTGELFF. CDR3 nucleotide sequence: TGTGCCAGCAGCGTCTCTAGCGGGGGGGCGACGACCGGGGAGCTGTTTTTT.

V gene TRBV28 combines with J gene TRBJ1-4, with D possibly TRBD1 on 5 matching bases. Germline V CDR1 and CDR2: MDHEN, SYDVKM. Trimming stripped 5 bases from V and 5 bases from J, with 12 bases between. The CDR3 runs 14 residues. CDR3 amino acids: CASSTREGNEKLFF. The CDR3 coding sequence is TGTGCCAGCAGTACCCGGGAGGGGAATGAAAAACTGTTTTTT.

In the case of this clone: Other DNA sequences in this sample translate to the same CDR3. CDR3: CASSPGQGNQPQHF. DNA of the CDR3: TGTGCCAGCTCACCGGGACAGGGGAATCAGCCCCAGCATTTT. V gene TRBV18 combines with J gene TRBJ1-5; 10 bases match TRBD1. V lost 3 bases, J lost 4 bases, and 0 bases stayed unmatched. The CDR3 sequence is 14 residues long. Germline lookup yields CDR1 KGHSH and CDR2 LQKENI.

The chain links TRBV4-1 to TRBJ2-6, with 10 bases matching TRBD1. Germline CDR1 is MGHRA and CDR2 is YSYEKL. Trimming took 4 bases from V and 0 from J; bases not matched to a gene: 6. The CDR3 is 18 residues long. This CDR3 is CASSLGQGGLSGANVLTF. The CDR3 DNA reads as TGCGCCAGCAGCCTCGGACAGGGGGGGCTCTCTGGGGCCAACGTCCTGACTTTC.

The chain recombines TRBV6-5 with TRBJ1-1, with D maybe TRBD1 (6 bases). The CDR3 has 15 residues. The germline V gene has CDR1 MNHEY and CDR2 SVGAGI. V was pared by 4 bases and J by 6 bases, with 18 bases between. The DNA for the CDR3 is TGTGCCAGCAGTTCGTTCCACAGGGAGACCTCTGAAGCTTTCTTT. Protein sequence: CASSSFHRETSEAFF.

The CDR3: CASRAQGAAGNTIYF. Written as DNA, the CDR3 is TGCGCCAGCAGGGCACAGGGGGCCGCTGGAAACACCATATATTTT. The chain has TRBV5-1 and TRBJ1-3; TRBD1 agrees at 9 bases. Germline V CDR1 and CDR2: SGHRS, YFSETQ. V lost 5 bases, J lost 2 bases, and 5 bases stayed unmatched. CDR3 length equals 15 residues.

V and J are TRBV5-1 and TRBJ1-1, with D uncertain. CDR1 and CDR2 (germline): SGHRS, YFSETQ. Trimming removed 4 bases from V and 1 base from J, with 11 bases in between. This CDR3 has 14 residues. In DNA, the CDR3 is TGCGCCAGCAGCCTGCAGGCTGGGAACACTGAAGCTTTCTTT. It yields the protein CASSLQAGNTEAFF. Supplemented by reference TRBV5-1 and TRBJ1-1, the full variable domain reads KAGVTQTPRYLIKTRGQQVTLSCSPISGHRSVSWYQQTPGQGLQFLFEYFSETQRNKGNFPGRFSGRQFSNSRSEMNVSTLELGDSALYLCASSLQAGNTEAFFGQGTRLTVV.

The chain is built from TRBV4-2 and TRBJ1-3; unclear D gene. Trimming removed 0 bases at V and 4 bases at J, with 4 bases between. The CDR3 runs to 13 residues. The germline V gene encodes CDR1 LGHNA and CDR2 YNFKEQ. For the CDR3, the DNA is TGTGCCAGCAGCCAAGAGCGGGGAAACACCATATATTTT. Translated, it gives CASSQERGNTIYF.

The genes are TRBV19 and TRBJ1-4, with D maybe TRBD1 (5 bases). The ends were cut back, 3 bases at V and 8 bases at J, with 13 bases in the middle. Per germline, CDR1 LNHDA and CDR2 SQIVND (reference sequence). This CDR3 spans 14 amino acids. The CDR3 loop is CASSILGGREKLFF. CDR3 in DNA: TGTGCCAGTAGTATCCTCGGGGGACGGGAAAAACTGTTTTTT.

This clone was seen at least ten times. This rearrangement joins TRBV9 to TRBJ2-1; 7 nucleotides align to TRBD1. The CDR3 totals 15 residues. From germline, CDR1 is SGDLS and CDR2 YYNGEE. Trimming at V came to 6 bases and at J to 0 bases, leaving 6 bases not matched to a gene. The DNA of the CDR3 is TGTGCCAGCACCCCCGGGGACAGCTCCTACAATGAGCAGTTCTTC. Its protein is CASTPGDSSYNEQFF.

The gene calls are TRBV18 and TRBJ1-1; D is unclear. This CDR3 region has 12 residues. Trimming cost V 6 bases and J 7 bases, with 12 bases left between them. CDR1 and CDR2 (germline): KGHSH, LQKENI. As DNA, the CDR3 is TGTGCCAGCTCGCTCCAGGAGGTTGAAGCTTTCTTT. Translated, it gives CASSLQEVEAFF.

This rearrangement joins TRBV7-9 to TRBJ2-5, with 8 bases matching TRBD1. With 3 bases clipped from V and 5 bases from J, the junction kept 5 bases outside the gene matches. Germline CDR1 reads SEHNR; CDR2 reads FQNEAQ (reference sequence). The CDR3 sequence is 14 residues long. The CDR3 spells CASSLQGARETQYF. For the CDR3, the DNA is TGTGCCAGCAGCTTGCAGGGGGCGAGGGAGACCCAGTACTTC.

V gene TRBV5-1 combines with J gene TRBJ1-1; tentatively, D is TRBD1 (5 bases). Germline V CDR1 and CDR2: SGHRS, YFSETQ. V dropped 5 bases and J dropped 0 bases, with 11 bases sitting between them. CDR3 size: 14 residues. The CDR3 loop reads CASRRDGLNTEAFF. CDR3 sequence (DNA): TGCGCCAGCAGGCGGGACGGTTTGAACACTGAAGCTTTCTTT.

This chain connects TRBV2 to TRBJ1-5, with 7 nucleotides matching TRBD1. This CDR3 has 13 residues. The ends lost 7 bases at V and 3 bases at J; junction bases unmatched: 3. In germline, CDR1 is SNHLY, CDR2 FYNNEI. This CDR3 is CASKTGNNQPQHF. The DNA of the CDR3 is TGTGCCAGCAAGACAGGGAACAATCAGCCCCAGCATTTT.

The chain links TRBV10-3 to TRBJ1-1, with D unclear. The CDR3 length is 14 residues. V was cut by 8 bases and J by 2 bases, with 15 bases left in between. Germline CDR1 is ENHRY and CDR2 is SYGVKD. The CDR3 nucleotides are TGTGCCATCTGTAGGAGTCAGTTAAACACTGAAGCTTTCTTT. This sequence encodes CAICRSQLNTEAFF.

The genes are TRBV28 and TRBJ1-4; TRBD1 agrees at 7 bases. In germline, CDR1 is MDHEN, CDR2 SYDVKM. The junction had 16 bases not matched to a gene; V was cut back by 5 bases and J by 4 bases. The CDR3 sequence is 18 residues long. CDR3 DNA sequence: TGTGCCAGCAGTCCGTTCGCCTCGGGACAGCTCGTTAATGAAAAACTGTTTTTT. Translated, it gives CASSPFASGQLVNEKLFF.

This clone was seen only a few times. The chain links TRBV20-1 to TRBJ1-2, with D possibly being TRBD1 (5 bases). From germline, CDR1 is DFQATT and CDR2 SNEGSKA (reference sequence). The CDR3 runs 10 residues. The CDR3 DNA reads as TGCAGGCAGCAGGGAAATGGCTACACCTTC. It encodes CRQQGNGYTF.

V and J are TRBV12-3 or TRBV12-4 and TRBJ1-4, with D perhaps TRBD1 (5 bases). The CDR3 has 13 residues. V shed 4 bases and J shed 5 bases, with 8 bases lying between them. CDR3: CASSSRVNEKLFF. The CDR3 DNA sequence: TGTGCCAGCAGTTCCAGGGTCAATGAAAAACTGTTTTTT.

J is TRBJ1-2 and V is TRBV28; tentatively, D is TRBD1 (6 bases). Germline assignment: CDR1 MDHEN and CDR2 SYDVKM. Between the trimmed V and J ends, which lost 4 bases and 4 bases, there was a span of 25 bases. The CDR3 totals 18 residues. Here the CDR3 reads CASSSIWVHGGASYGYTF. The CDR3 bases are TGTGCCAGCAGTTCGATATGGGTTCATGGGGGCGCGAGCTATGGCTACACCTTC.

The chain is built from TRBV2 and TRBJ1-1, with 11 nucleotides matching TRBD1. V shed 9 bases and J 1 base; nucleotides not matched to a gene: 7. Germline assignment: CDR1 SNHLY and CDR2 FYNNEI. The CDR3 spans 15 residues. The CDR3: CASRGQGARNTEAFF. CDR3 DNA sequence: TGTGCCAGTCGCGGACAGGGGGCTAGGAACACTGAAGCTTTCTTT. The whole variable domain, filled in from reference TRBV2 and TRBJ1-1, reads EPEVTQTPSHQVTQMGQEVILRCVPISNHLYFYWYRQILGQKVEFLVSFYNNEISEKSEIFDDQFSVERPDGSNFTLKIRSTKLEDSAMYFCASRGQGARNTEAFFGQGTRLTVV.

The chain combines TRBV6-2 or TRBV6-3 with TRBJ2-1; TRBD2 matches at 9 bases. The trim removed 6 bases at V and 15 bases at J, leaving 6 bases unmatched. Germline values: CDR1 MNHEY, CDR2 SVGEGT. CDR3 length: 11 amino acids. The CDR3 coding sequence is TGTGCCAGCAGCCTAGGGACTAGCCTGTTCTTC. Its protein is CASSLGTSLFF.

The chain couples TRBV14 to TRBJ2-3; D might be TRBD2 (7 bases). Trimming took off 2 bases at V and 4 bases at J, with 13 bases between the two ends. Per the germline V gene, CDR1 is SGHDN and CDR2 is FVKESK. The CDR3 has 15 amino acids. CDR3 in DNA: TGTGCCAGCAGCCAATACCTAGGGGGGGCAGATACGCAGTATTTT. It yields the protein CASSQYLGGADTQYF.

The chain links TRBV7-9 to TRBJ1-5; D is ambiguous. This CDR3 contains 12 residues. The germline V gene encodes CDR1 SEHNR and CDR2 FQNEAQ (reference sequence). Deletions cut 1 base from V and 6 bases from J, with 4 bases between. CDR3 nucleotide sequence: TGTGCCAGCAGCTTAGGAGGTCAGCCCCAGCATTTT. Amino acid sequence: CASSLGGQPQHF.

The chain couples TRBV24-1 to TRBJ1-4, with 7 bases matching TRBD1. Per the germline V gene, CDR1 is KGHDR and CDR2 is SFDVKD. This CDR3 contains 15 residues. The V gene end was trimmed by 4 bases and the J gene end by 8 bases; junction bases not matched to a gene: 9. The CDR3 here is CATSDSDRETEKLFF. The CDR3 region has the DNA TGTGCCACCAGTGACTCAGACAGGGAGACGGAAAAACTGTTTTTT.

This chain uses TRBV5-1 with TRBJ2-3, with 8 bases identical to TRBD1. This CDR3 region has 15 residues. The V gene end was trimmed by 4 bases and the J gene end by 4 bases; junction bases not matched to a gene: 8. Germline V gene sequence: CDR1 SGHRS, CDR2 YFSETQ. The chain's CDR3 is CASSRQTGEADTQYF. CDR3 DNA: TGCGCCAGCAGCCGGCAGACAGGGGAGGCAGATACGCAGTATTTT.

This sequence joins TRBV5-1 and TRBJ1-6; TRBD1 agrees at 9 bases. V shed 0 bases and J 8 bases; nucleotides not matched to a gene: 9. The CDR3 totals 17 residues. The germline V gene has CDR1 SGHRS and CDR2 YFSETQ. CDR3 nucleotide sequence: TGCGCCAGCAGCTTGGGCCCACAGGGGGCCGGTGATTCACCCCTCCACTTT. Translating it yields CASSLGPQGAGDSPLHF.